The T cell receptor beta chain under discussion was sequenced for a study of vaccination and CD4 T cells after COVID-19. Broader study findings: It was observed that, in convalescent patients, a median 86.3% of reactive clones arose only post-vaccination.

This sample's treatment: approximately 9-day PBMC culture with coronavirus spike peptide pools or control peptides (ViraFEST assay). With peptide pools, ViraFEST first expanded antigen-specific T cells and afterwards sequenced their TCRs. Deletions cut 1 base from V and 3 bases from J, with 14 bases between. CDR1 and CDR2 from the germline V gene are SGHVS and FNYEAQ. This CDR3 has 16 amino acids. In the case of this clonotype: As yet, its antigen is unknown.

The Oncomine TCR Beta short-read assay sequenced DNA from cultured CD4+ T cells. Genomic DNA was isolated from CD4+ T cells that had been cultured. Via MiXCR, TCRdb re-called the PCR reads, giving one row per CDR3 protein. Here the sample spans 15,000 to 20,000 distinct CDR3 sequences, roughly 29% being singletons. The specimen sequenced was cultured CD4+ T cells from blood. The sequence was collected from a human donor with COVID-19. The chain couples TRBV7-6 to TRBJ2-3, with a weak D call TRBD2 (7 bases). The CDR3 spells CASSLEGGIGTDTQYF. DNA of the CDR3: TGTGCCAGCAGCTTAGAGGGGGGGATTGGGACAGATACGCAGTATTTT.